Each of the 6 T cell receptor beta chains below was sequenced from the same sample in a study of T cell repertoires in cytomegalovirus infection. TCRdb independently ran MiXCR on the reads; one entry per CDR3 protein. The profile covers about 250,000 distinct CDR3 sequences, with around 6.6% appearing a single time and 5.5% to 6.5% taken by the ten largest. The specimen sequenced was PBMCs. These receptors were collected from a human donor in good health (CMV status not recorded). Some clones in this sample may be carry-over from other donors' samples.

This clonotype showed up just a few times. The gene calls are TRBV18 and TRBJ1-1, with D uncertain. This CDR3 contains 15 residues. The V end lost 6 bases, the J end lost 1 base, and 15 bases lay between the germline ends. Germline CDR1 reads KGHSH; CDR2 reads LQKENI. The CDR3 DNA is TGTGCCAGCTCGCGAAGGGAACCCAGGAACACTGAAGCTTTCTTT. It encodes CASSRREPRNTEAFF.

This clonotype showed up many times. The chain joins TRBV7-6 to TRBJ1-1; D is perhaps TRBD1 (6 bases). With 2 bases removed from V and 1 base from J, the gap between germline ends came to 11 bases. CDR3 size: 15 residues. Per the germline V gene, CDR1 is SGHVS and CDR2 is FNYEAQ. The CDR3 DNA sequence: TGTGCCAGCAGCTTAATCCAGGGGTCGAACACTGAAGCTTTCTTT. It yields the protein CASSLIQGSNTEAFF.

The table lists this clonotype with many counts. This sequence joins TRBV20-1 and TRBJ2-7, with a tentative D call TRBD1 (6 bases). CDR1 is DFQATT and CDR2 is SNEGSKA in the germline V gene (reference sequence). This CDR3 contains 16 residues. Between the trimmed V and J ends, which lost 5 bases and 2 bases, there was a span of 22 bases. As DNA, the CDR3 is TGCAGTGCTGCCCGCGCGCCCGGGACAACCGCCTACGAGCAGTACTTC. It yields the protein CSAARAPGTTAYEQYF.

This clonotype occurred a few times. The chain's CDR3 is CASSSKQGPTQYF. As DNA, the CDR3 is TGTGCCAGCAGCTCAAAGCAGGGTCCTACGCAGTATTTT. The rearrangement uses TRBV5-6 and TRBJ2-3, with a possible D match to TRBD1 (5 bases). The CDR3 totals 13 residues. In germline, CDR1 is SGHDT, CDR2 YYEEEE. The germline V and J ends were trimmed by 3 bases and 8 bases, with 13 bases remaining between them.

This clonotype was detected ten times or more. This sequence joins TRBV20-1 and TRBJ2-3; D gene uncertain. CDR3 length equals 15 residues. Germline assignment: CDR1 DFQATT and CDR2 SNEGSKA (reference sequence). The V gene lost 0 bases and the J gene lost 0 bases, with 10 bases spanning the gap. The CDR3 loop reads CSARDLAISTDTQYF. The CDR3, as DNA: TGCAGTGCTAGAGATCTGGCGATCAGCACAGATACGCAGTATTTT.

This clonotype was observed at least ten times. The V gene is TRBV6-2 or TRBV6-3, the J gene TRBJ2-3, with unresolved D. V dropped 6 bases and J dropped 1 base, with 17 bases sitting between them. The length of the CDR3 is 16 residues. Germline V gives CDR1 MNHEY, CDR2 SVGEGT. CDR3 sequence: CASRVGPRVRTDTQYF. The CDR3 bases are TGTGCCAGCAGGGTAGGGCCAAGGGTACGCACAGATACGCAGTATTTT.